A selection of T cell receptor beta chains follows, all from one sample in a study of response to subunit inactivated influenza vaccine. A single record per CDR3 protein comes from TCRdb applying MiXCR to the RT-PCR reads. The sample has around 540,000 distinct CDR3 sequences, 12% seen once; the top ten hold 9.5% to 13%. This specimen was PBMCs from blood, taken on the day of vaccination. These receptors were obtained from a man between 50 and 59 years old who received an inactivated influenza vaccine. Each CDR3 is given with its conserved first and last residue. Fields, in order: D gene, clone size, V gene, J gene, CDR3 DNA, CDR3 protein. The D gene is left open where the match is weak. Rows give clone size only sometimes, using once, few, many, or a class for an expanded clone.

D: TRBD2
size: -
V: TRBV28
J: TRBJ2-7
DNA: TGTGCCAGCAGTTCACCGGGACTAGCGGGTGTATACGAGCAGTACTTC
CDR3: CASSSPGLAGVYEQYF

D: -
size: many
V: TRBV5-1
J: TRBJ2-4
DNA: TGCGCCAGCAGCAGCGTGGGGCTACAGGGTGACATTCAGTACTTC
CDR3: CASSSVGLQGDIQYF

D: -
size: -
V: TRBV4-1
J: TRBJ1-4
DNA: TGCGCCAGCAGCGGGGTGGTCCAAGAAAAACTGTTTTTT
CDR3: CASSGVVQEKLFF

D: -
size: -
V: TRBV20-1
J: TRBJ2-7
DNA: TGCAGTGCTTCGATATTACGAGGGGGTTTCTCCTACGAGCAGTACTTC
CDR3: CSASILRGGFSYEQYF

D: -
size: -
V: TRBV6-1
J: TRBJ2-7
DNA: TGTGCCAGCAGCATCGGAACGAGCGGCCTCTACGAGCAGTACTTC
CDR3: CASSIGTSGLYEQYF

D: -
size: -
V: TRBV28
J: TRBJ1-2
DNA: TGTGCCAGCAGTGACAAGGGGCCCTGGGGCTATGGCTACACCTTC
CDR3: CASSDKGPWGYGYTF

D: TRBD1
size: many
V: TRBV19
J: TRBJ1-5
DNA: TGTGCCAGTAGTACCCGCCGGGACAGGGGTGTTCAGCCCCAGCATTTT
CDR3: CASSTRRDRGVQPQHF

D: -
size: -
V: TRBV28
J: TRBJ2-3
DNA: TGTGCCAGCAGTCTACAGGGTCGGGACACAGATACGCAGTATTTT
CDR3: CASSLQGRDTDTQYF

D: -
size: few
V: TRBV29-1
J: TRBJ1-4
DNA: TGCAGCGCCGAAGGTCGGGGAGGGGAAAAACTGTTTTTT
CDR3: CSAEGRGGEKLFF

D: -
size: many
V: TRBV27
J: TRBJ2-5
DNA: TGTGCCAGCAGCTTTACTGGGCTCCAAGAGACCCAGTACTTC
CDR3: CASSFTGLQETQYF

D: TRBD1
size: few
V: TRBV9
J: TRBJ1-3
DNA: TGTGCCAGCAGCGTCCACAGGGGAGCCTCTGGAAACACCATATATTTT
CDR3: CASSVHRGASGNTIYF

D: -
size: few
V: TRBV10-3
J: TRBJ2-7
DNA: TGTGCCATCAGTGATCTTTCCAGGGGGCGGGAGGAGCAGTACTTC
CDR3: CAISDLSRGREEQYF

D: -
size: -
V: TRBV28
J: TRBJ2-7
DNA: TGTGCCAGCTATGAGGGGGGAGCCTACGAGCAGTACTTC
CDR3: CASYEGGAYEQYF

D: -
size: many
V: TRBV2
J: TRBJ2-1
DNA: TGTGCCAGCAGTGGATTACGGGAGCATGAGCAGTTCTTC
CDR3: CASSGLREHEQFF

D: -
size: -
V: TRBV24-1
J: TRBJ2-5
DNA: TGTGCCACCAGTGATCCCCAGACGGGGGTCCAGTACTTC
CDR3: CATSDPQTGVQYF

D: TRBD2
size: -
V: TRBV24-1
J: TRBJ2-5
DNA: TGTGCCACCAGTGATTTGTCTTTCGGGGGGAAAGAGACCCAGTACTTC
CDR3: CATSDLSFGGKETQYF

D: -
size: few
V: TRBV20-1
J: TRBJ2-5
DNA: TGCAGTGCTACACAGGACCAAGAGACCCAGTACTTC
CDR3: CSATQDQETQYF

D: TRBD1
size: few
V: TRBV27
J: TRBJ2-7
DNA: TGTGCCAGCAGGGAGACAGGGGCCCTAATTAAGCAGTACTTC
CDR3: CASRETGALIKQYF

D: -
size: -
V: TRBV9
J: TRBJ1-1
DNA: TGTGCCAGCAGCCCTTGGGGGACGGGAGAAGCTTTCTTT
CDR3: CASSPWGTGEAFF

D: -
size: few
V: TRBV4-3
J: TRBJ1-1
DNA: TGCGCCAGCAGCCAAGACCGCGACTCGAACACTGAAGCTTTCTTT
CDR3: CASSQDRDSNTEAFF

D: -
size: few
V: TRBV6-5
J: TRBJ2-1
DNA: TGTGCCAGCAGTTACTTGAGTCTCGACGACAATGAGCAGTTCTTC
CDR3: CASSYLSLDDNEQFF

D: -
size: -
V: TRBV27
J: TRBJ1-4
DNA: TGTGCCAGCAGTCTCTCCATAAGGGCGGCTAATGAAAAACTGTTTTTT
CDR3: CASSLSIRAANEKLFF